The 5 T cell receptor beta chains below all came from one sample that was sequenced in a study of glioma-infiltrating T cells. The iRepertoire nested amplicon-rescue multiplex PCR amplified TCR alpha and beta CDR3s from RNA. TCRdb recomputed calls from the multiplex PCR reads with MiXCR, one row per CDR3 protein. This table holds about 93,000 distinct CDR3 sequences, approximately 39% found once. The sequenced sample was glioma tissue, nonneoplastic brain tissue, or PBMCs (not recorded which). These receptor sequences come from a human donor with low-grade glioma or glioblastoma, undergoing nonglioma brain surgery, or in good health (not recorded which).

This clonotype was detected ten times or more. The chain couples TRBV20-1 to TRBJ2-1, with TRBD1 matching 9 bases. The germline V gene encodes CDR1 DFQATT and CDR2 SNEGSKA (reference sequence). The trim removed 5 bases at V and 8 bases at J, leaving 10 bases unmatched. This CDR3 region has 14 residues. CDR3 nucleotide sequence: TGCAGTGCTGAGGGGGGACAGGGCGCGGATGAGCAGTTCTTC. This codes for CSAEGGQGADEQFF.

This clonotype was counted at least ten times. The J gene is TRBJ1-1, the V gene TRBV7-6, with TRBD1 as a possible D gene (5 bases). CDR1 is SGHVS, CDR2 FNYEAQ, per germline. Trimming removed 2 bases at V and 1 base at J, with 14 bases between. The CDR3 length is 16 residues. CDR3 region: CASSLNPFDRNTEAFF. DNA of the CDR3: TGTGCCAGCAGCTTAAACCCTTTCGACAGGAACACTGAAGCTTTCTTT.

The sample holds one count of this clonotype. This may arise from a read error, as a much more abundant clone is one base away. This chain joins TRBV12-5 and TRBJ2-7; TRBD1 agrees at 7 bases. The CDR3 consists of 13 residues. In germline, CDR1 is LGHNT, CDR2 FRNRAP. The V segment lost 11 bases and the J segment 3 bases; nucleotides outside the gene matches: 10. CDR3 coding DNA: TGTGCTGGCGCTCAAGGGGGCGGCTACGAGCAGTACTTC. Translated: CAGAQGGGYEQYF.

This clonotype occurred many times. The V and J genes are TRBV20-1 and TRBJ2-3, with 13 positions matching TRBD2. Germline loops: CDR1 DFQATT, CDR2 SNEGSKA (reference sequence). The CDR3 has 15 amino acids. The V gene end was trimmed by 4 bases and the J gene end by 5 bases; junction bases not matched to a gene: 6. In DNA, the CDR3 is TGCAGTGCTACGGGGACTAGCGGGGATCAAGATACGCAGTATTTT. This translates into CSATGTSGDQDTQYF.

Note on this clonotype: A read error is possible here, since a much larger clone lies one base away. The V gene is TRBV18, the J gene TRBJ2-7; 7 bases are a match to TRBD1. The germline V gene has CDR1 KGHSH and CDR2 LQKENI. The CDR3 is made up of 13 amino acids. This CDR3 is CARSPTGLNEQYF. CDR3 DNA sequence: TGTGCCAGATCACCGACAGGGTTAAACGAGCAGTACTTC.